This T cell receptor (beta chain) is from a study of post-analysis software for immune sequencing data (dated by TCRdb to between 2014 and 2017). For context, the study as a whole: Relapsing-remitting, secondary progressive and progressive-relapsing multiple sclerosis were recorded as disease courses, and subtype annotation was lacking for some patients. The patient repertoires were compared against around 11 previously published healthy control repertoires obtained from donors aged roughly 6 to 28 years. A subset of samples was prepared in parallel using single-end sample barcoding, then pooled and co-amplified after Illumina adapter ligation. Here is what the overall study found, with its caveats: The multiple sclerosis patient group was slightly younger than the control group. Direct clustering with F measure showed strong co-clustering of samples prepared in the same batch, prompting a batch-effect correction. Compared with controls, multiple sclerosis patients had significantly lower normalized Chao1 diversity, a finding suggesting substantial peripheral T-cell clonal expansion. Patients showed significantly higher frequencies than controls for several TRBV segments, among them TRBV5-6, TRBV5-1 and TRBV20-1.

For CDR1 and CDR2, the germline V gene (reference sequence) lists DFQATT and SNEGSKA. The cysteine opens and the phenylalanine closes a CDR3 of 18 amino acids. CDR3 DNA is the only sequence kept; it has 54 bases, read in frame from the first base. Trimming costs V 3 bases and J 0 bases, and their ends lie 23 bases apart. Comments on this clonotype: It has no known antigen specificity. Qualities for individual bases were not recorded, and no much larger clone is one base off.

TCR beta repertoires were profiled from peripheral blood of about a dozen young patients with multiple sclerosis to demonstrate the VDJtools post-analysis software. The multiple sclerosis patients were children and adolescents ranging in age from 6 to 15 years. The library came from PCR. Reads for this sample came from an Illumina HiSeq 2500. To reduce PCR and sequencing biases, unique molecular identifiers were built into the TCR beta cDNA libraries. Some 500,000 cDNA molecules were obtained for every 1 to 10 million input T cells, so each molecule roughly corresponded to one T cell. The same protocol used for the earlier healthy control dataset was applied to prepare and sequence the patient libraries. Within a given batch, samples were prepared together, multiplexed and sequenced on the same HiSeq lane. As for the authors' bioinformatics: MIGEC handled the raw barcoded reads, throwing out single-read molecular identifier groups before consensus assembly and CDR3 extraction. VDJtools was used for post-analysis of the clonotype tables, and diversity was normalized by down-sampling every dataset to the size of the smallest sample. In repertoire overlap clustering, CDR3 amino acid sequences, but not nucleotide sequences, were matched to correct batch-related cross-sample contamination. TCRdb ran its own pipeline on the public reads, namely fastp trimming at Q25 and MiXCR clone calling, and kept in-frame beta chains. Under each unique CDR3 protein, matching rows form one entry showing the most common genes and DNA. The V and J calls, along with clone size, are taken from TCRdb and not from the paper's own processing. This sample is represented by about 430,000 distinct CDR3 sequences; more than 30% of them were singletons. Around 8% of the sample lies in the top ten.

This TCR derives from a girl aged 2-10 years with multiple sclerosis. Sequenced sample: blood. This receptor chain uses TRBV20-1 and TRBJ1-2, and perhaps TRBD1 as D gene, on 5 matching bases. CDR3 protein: CSASPRGGSLRANYGYTF. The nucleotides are TGCAGTGCTAGTCCTCGGGGCGGATCCCTGCGGGCTAACTATGGCTACACCTTC.